This T cell receptor (beta chain) was sequenced in a study of cytomegalovirus exposure and HLA in healthy donors (dated by TCRdb to the late 2010s). Regarding the research as a whole: An earlier analysis of more than 550 of the donors reported about 280 Gb of sequence data and 95 million to 140 million unique TCR beta sequences obtained from approximately 180 million T cells. Of the 398 genotyped donors, 65% to 90% fell in the genetic ancestry cluster associated with self-reported Caucasian donors. In a later analysis, previously published TCR beta repertoires from 666 donors were re-analyzed and high-resolution HLA genotyping was added so that TCR occurrence patterns could be studied. Alongside the repertoire data, information on donor age, sex, ethnicity and CMV serostatus was compiled. To predict cytomegalovirus infection status, the study brought together high-throughput TCR immunosequencing, statistical association of individual TCRs with disease status, and machine learning. All discovery cohort repertoires had been generated on a single sequencing platform. Approximately 310 gigabases of sequencing data and 78 million or so unique TCR sequences were included in an early release covering 550 to 800 HLA-typed donors. The study used immunosequencing to profile the T cell repertoires of about 670 subjects and linked those repertoires to cytomegalovirus serostatus. Rather than drawing on any new phenotypic data, the later analysis identified candidate immune exposures from TCR beta sequences and the way those sequences occurred across donors. The number of typed donors differed by locus: about 620-640 for A, B, C, DRB1 and DQB1; approximately 540 for DQA1; over 600 for DPA1; and roughly 450 for DPB1. Class I and class II HLA loci were covered by the typing at four-digit resolution. Besides the first cohort of 550 to 750 subjects, a separate validation cohort made up of about 120 different subjects was used. Among a few hundred genotyped donors of the cohort, an average of 235,054 unique TCR beta nucleotide sequences were sequenced per donor, roughly 20% of them non-productive. A later genetic analysis used genome-wide SNP genotypes for about 65% of the roughly 700 donors, treating that subset as a discovery cohort. Because of strong linkage in the cohort, five DR-DQ haplotypes were treated as single units for association and clustering. To decide whether each TCR beta V gene segment behaved as functional or pseudogenic, an earlier analysis of several hundred of the donors relied on high-throughput TCR beta sequencing. The study aimed to test whether signatures of past pathogen exposure could be identified by cataloging public T cell receptors.

The full study reports these points: An earlier analysis of some 560 of the donors showed that most TCR beta V segments appeared in productive rearrangements either about 90% or about 30% of the time, which broadly matched IMGT annotations. When HLA alleles, especially DR and DQ, strongly co-occurred, TCR associations were difficult to assign to individual alleles. In vitro tests confirmed that a few of the cytomegalovirus-associated TCR beta chains recognize cytomegalovirus antigens. In a later genetic analysis, a missense DCLRE1C variant was associated with V-gene and J-gene trimming of TCR beta chains, and the association was replicated in an independent cohort. The study listed 164 TCR beta chains as associated with cytomegalovirus. In a later analysis, HLA-associated TCR beta chains were found to be more clonally expanded and to have lower generation probabilities than equally common non-associated chains. A further reported finding was that TCR beta sequences accurately predicted the HLA-A and HLA-B alleles for most subjects in the first cohort. At a false discovery rate of 0.05, a later analysis linked fewer than 20,000 TCR beta sequences to specific HLA alleles. Linkage disequilibrium might explain the correlated functional status among segregating V segments, but an unknown experimental factor could not be excluded. A cluster of highly shared sequence variants was judged likely to represent a technical artifact of the sequencing pipeline. This cohort had only TCR beta chains sequenced, and the lack of alpha or paired-chain data limited which features could be detected. Because some donors lacked HLA typing at each locus, the association tests relied only on the typed subset. Because counts were too low, 15 or so rarely observed V segments, including chromosome 9 orphons, were excluded from the earlier analysis of a few hundred of the donors. In a later analysis, several top co-occurrence clusters were reported to appear linked to parvovirus B19, influenza, CMV and Epstein-Barr virus. According to a later analysis, most CMV-associated TCR beta chains appeared to be HLA-restricted, and the HLA associations seemed to be driven largely by CMV exposure. According to a later analysis, TCR association rates differed among HLA loci, with DRB1 alleles showing the most associated TCRs and HLA-C alleles showing the fewest. Across donors, most TCR sequences were observed very rarely, whereas some public TCRs were present in many individuals. In a later genetic analysis, fewer N-insertions in productive TCRs were reported among donors in an Asian-associated ancestry cluster than the roughly 670-donor mean. Immune exposure information for the cohort was limited to CMV serostatus. Some IMGT-functional V segments, including TRBV6-2 and TRBV6-3, could not be distinguished by the 87-base-pair reads and were therefore excluded. Presence/absence analyses assumed roughly uniform sequencing depth across donors, an assumption that may not hold. The authors suggested that the approach could potentially be extended to other disease states and immunological phenotypes. Cytomegalovirus status was reported to be diagnosed by the classifier with high specificity and sensitivity in both the original and validation cohorts.

The cohort was made up of around 720 healthy bone marrow donors. At the time of sampling, every cohort member was nominally healthy, though immune exposures that went unrecorded were likely present. The donor was CMV seropositive and was included in the group of 270 or so seropositive cohort members. Every donor gave a peripheral blood sample, and the peripheral blood mononuclear cells from that sample were used for TCR beta sequencing. Genomic DNA extraction from the blood cell samples was performed with the Qiagen DNeasy Blood Extraction Kit. Turning to this clone: This receptor's antigen is unknown.

Libraries came from the immunoSEQ multiplex PCR assay. For the multiplex PCR, a mixture combining 60 forward primers for TCR Vbeta segments and 13 reverse primers for TCR Jbeta segments was used. The CDR3 region of rearranged TCR beta genes was amplified from genomic DNA by a multiplex PCR assay. On the Illumina HiSeq System, the amplified TCR beta libraries were sequenced as 87-base-pair reads. The study's processing was this. A later analysis tallied roughly 80 million unique TCR beta chains across the 666 repertoires, and some 10 million of those chains were shared by two or more donors. A nearest-neighbor algorithm error-corrected the raw reads and collapsed the reads into unique sequences, merging closely related sequences to remove PCR and sequencing errors. CDR3 sequences were aligned to IMGT reference sequences to assign V, D and J gene segments. For a sequence to be retained, a match of at least six nucleotides was required to both a V gene segment and a J gene segment. A rearrangement was called productive if the CDR3 had no stop codons and remained in frame with V and J, and every other rearrangement was called non-productive. CDR3 was defined by IMGT convention, running from the second conserved V-encoded cysteine to the conserved J-encoded phenylalanine. In an earlier analysis of more than 550 of the donors, sequences lacking an unambiguous match to a single V gene segment were excluded. An earlier analysis of approximately 590 of the donors classified V segments as functional when productive rearrangements were above 56.7% and as segregating when the standard deviation between donors was above 5%. To diagnose cytomegalovirus status from the catalog of TCR beta chain sequences, a statistical classification framework was built. A later analysis assigned V and J genes by comparing TCR nucleotide sequences with IMGT/GENE-DB human TR gene sequences. The TCRdist pipeline was used in a later analysis to assign CDR3 sequences and most-parsimonious VDJ recombination scenarios. In a later analysis, each TCR beta chain was defined by its CDR3 amino acid sequence together with its V-gene family, and reads lacking a unique V-gene family were excluded. A later analysis removed 550 to 700 highly shared, low-generation-probability nucleotide sequences to deal with suspected cross-contamination and a sequencing artifact. For each public chain, a later analysis derived a clonal expansion index from normalized ranks of inferred template counts within each repertoire. A later analysis computed generation probabilities with a VDJ recombination model fitted to out-of-frame rearrangements, and checked the results against IGoR. A later analysis scored TCR-TCR, TCR-HLA and TCR-CMV co-occurrence with hypergeometric tests, applying a repertoire-size bias correction to TCR pairs. In a later analysis, false discovery rates were estimated by permuting HLA or CMV assignments 20 times. A later analysis grouped co-occurring TCRs with DBSCAN, adding TCRdist sequence similarity when clustering within HLA-allele-positive subsets. Co-occurrence clustering excluded repertoires with fewer than 30,000 or more than 120,000 public chains, plus five with anomalous nucleotide sharing. TCRdb limited this immuneACCESS table to in-frame rearrangements with V and J called. A share of clones is missing; checked studies link under half to unresolved V genes, and the rest is unexplained. That table furnishes V, J and clone size, whereas the DNA furnished D and trimming. This sample's clone table shows 200,000 to 250,000 clones. Of the sample, more than 0.75% is held by the ten largest clones.

V loses 2 bases, J loses 8 bases, and the germline ends lie 19 bases apart. CDR1 MNHEY and CDR2 SVGAGI are derived from the germline V gene. The CDR3 runs 16 amino acids, cysteine and phenylalanine included. Only the CDR3 region is kept as DNA, spanning 48 bases read in frame from base 1. The V and J genes are TRBV6-5 and TRBJ2-1; 5 matching bases give a weak D call of TRBD1. The TCR sequence derives from a woman in her 30s in good health and CMV-seropositive. Sequencing used PBMCs. The CDR3 in this case is CASSYKRPTVFDEQFF. The DNA sequence is as follows: TGTGCCAGCAGTTACAAGCGTCCGACAGTCTTCGATGAGCAGTTCTTC.